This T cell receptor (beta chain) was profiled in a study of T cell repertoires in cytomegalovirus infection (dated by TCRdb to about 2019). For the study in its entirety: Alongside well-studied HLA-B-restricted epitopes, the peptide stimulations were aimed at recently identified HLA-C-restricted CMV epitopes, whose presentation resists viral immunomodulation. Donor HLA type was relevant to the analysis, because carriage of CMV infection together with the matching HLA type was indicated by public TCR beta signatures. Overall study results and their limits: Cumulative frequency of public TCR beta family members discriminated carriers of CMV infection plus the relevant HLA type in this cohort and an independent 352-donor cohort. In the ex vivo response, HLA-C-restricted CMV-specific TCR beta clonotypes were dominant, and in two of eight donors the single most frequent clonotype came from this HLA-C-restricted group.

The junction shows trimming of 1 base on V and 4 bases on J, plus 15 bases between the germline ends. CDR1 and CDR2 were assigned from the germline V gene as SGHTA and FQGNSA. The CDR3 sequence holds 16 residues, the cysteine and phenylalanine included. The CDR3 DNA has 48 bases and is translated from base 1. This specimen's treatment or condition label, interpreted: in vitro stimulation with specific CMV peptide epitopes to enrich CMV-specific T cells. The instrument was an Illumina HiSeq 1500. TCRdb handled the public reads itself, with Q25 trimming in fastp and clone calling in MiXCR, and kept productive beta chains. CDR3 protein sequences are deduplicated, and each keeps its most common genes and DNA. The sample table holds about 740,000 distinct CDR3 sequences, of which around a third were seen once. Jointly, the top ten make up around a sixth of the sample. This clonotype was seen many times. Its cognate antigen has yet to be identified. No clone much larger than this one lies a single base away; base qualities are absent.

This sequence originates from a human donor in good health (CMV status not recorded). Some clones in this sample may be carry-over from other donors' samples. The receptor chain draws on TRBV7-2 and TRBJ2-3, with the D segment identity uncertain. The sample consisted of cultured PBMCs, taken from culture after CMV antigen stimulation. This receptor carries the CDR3 CASSLEGSLRPDTQYF. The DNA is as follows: TGTGCCAGCAGCTTAGAGGGCAGCCTCCGGCCAGATACGCAGTATTTT. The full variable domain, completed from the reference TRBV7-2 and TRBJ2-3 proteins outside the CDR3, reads GAGVSQSPSNKVTEKGKDVELRCDPISGHTALYWYRQSLGQGLEFLIYFQGNSAPDKSGLPSDRFSAERTGGSVSTLTIQRTQQEDSAVYLCASSLEGSLRPDTQYFGPGTRLTVL.